The rows below give T cell receptor beta chains drawn from one sample of a study of graft-versus-host responses after intestinal transplantation. Only in-frame clones appear in the TCRdb table, and some are missing; sequencing was by immunoSEQ multiplex PCR. The data hold 57,000 or so clones, with 90% to 95% observed a single time. The source was PBMCs, collected about 120 days after intestinal transplantation. The source of these receptors is a human patient who received an intestinal transplant, so some T cells may come from the graft donor. CDR3s include the opening cysteine and the closing phenylalanine or tryptophan. A D gene is named only where the DNA matches it firmly. Size tells how often a clone was seen (once, few, many) or the class of an expanded clone, and some rows leave it out.

CDR3aa	CDR3nt	len	d_gene	v_gene	j_gene	abundance
CASSFTGTPNSPLHF	TGTGCCAGCAGTTTTACAGGGACTCCTAATTCACCCCTCCACTTT	15	-	TRBV28	TRBJ1-6	-
CASSWDRREASHYEQYF	TGTGCCAGCAGCTGGGACCGGAGGGAAGCTTCTCACTACGAGCAGTACTTC	17	-	TRBV7-8	TRBJ2-7	-
CASSPPSSSYNEQFF	TGTGCCAGCTCACCACCGTCCAGCTCCTACAATGAGCAGTTCTTC	15	-	TRBV18	TRBJ2-1	-
CASSISGGVETQYF	TGTGCCAGCAGCATCAGCGGGGGGGTGGAGACCCAGTACTTC	14	TRBD2	TRBV11-3	TRBJ2-5	-
CASSVGASSYEQYF	TGTGCCAGCAGCGTAGGGGCTAGCTCCTACGAGCAGTACTTC	14	-	TRBV9	TRBJ2-7	once
CASSSLHTGELFF	TGTGCCAGCAGTTCACTCCACACCGGGGAGCTGTTTTTT	13	-	TRBV27	TRBJ2-2	-
CAWGQDRNTEAFF	TGTGCCTGGGGACAGGATCGGAACACTGAAGCTTTCTTT	13	TRBD1	TRBV30	TRBJ1-1	-
CATRGGSPNEQFF	TGCGCCACCAGGGGCGGGAGTCCCAATGAGCAGTTCTTC	13	-	TRBV10-2	TRBJ2-1	once
CASSQFKASNLQQYEQYF	TGTGCCAGCAGCCAATTTAAAGCGTCAAACTTGCAGCAGTACGAGCAGTACTTC	18	-	TRBV4-2	TRBJ2-7	-
CASSRTRLVKEQYF	TGTGCCAGCAGCAGGACCCGGCTGGTAAAGGAGCAGTACTTC	14	-	TRBV7-8	TRBJ2-7	once
CATSRGRIRTPPHNEQFF	TGTGCCACCAGCAGAGGACGAATTCGGACGCCTCCACACAATGAGCAGTTCTTC	18	-	TRBV15	TRBJ2-1	once
CASSVAPRVGNEQFF	TGTGCCAGCAGCGTAGCTCCCCGGGTGGGGAATGAGCAGTTCTTC	15	-	TRBV9	TRBJ2-1	-
CASSPGQGVNGQFF	TGCGCCAGCAGCCCGGGACAGGGGGTAAACGGGCAGTTCTTC	14	TRBD1	TRBV5-1	TRBJ2-1	-
CASSQDEGSGYEQYF	TGTGCCAGCAGCCAAGATGAGGGTAGCGGCTACGAGCAGTACTTC	15	-	TRBV4-2	TRBJ2-7	-
CASSAVMSGELFF	TGTGCCAGCAGCGCCGTGATGAGCGGGGAGCTGTTTTTT	13	-	TRBV9	TRBJ2-2	-
CASSLEAGRTKETQYF	TGCGCCAGCAGCTTGGAAGCCGGGAGGACCAAAGAGACCCAGTACTTC	16	TRBD2	TRBV5-1	TRBJ2-5	-
CASSLGLAGDQQFF	TGTGCCAGCAGCTTGGGACTAGCGGGAGACCAGCAGTTCTTC	14	TRBD2	TRBV7-8	TRBJ2-1	once
CASSFRDGAFWEQFF	TGTGCCAGCAGCTTCCGGGACGGCGCATTTTGGGAGCAGTTCTTC	15	-	TRBV5-6	TRBJ2-1	once
CSVEDRGGLETQYF	TGCAGCGTTGAGGACAGGGGTGGGCTAGAGACCCAGTACTTC	14	TRBD1	TRBV29-1	TRBJ2-5	once
CASSIGRIGGTEAFF	TGTGCCAGTAGTATAGGGAGGATTGGCGGTACTGAAGCTTTCTTT	15	-	TRBV19	TRBJ1-1	-
CASSLDRQGRSIQYF	TGTGCCAGCAGCTTAGACCGCCAGGGCCGTAGCATTCAGTACTTC	15	-	TRBV7-8	TRBJ2-4	once
CASSLKVDEKLFF	TGTGCCAGCAGCTTAAAGGTAGATGAAAAACTGTTTTTT	13	-	TRBV7-2	TRBJ1-4	-
CASSLGVRTEAFF	TGTGCCAGCAGTTTGGGGGTTAGGACTGAAGCTTTCTTT	13	-	TRBV28	TRBJ1-1	few
CASSSIRMAGTNTGELFF	TGTGCCAGCAGTTCAATCAGGATGGCAGGGACGAACACCGGGGAGCTGTTTTTT	18	-	TRBV28	TRBJ2-2	-
CASSQNRETQYF	TGTGCCAGCAGCCAGAATCGGGAGACCCAGTACTTC	12	-	TRBV4-2	TRBJ2-5	few
CASKGGTDTQYF	TGCGCCAGCAAAGGGGGCACAGATACGCAGTATTTT	12	-	TRBV5-1	TRBJ2-3	once
CASSLGPEQFF	TGCGCCAGCAGCTTGGGGCCAGAGCAGTTCTTC	11	-	TRBV5-1	TRBJ2-1	-
CASSLEGPNQPQHF	TGTGCCAGCAGCTTAGAAGGGCCCAATCAGCCCCAGCATTTT	14	-	TRBV11-2	TRBJ1-5	-
CASSLYRGSAYEQYF	TGTGCCAGCAGTTTATACAGGGGGTCAGCCTACGAGCAGTACTTC	15	TRBD1	TRBV6-5	TRBJ2-7	-
CASSLVARKGLRAFF	TGCGCCAGCAGCTTGGTGGCTCGGAAGGGGCTGAGAGCTTTCTTT	15	-	TRBV5-1	TRBJ1-1	-
CASSLPYGRYSNQPQHF	TGTGCCAGCAGTCTCCCCTACGGCAGGTATAGCAATCAGCCCCAGCATTTT	17	-	TRBV28	TRBJ1-5	-
CASSQEEVVGGSYGYTF	TGTGCCAGCAGCCAAGAAGAGGTGGTAGGCGGTAGCTATGGCTACACCTTC	17	-	TRBV4-2	TRBJ1-2	-
CASSQAYGTGDGYTF	TGCGCCAGCAGCCAAGCATACGGGACAGGCGATGGCTACACCTTC	15	TRBD1	TRBV4-1	TRBJ1-2	-
CAIRGQGAGEQYF	TGTGCCATCAGAGGACAGGGGGCAGGCGAGCAGTACTTC	13	TRBD1	TRBV10-3	TRBJ2-7	-
CASSLTEYSNQPQHF	TGTGCCAGCAGCCTGACGGAGTATAGCAATCAGCCCCAGCATTTT	15	-	TRBV5-8	TRBJ1-5	-
CASSLLGPGGGYTF	TGTGCCAGCAGTTTACTCGGGCCAGGGGGAGGCTACACCTTC	14	TRBD1	TRBV27	TRBJ1-2	-
CASSPRGGGDTDTQYF	TGTGCCAGCAGCCCCCGGGGAGGGGGTGATACAGATACGCAGTATTTT	16	-	TRBV4-2	TRBJ2-3	-
CAWSPPGTTTDTQYF	TGTGCCTGGAGTCCCCCGGGAACCACCACAGATACGCAGTATTTT	15	-	TRBV30	TRBJ2-3	-
CASSLGGTTYEQYF	TGTGCCAGCAGCTTAGGGGGGACAACCTACGAGCAGTACTTC	14	-	TRBV7-8	TRBJ2-7	-
CASSITSTYGYTF	TGTGCCAGTAGTATTACATCCACATATGGCTACACCTTC	13	-	TRBV19	TRBJ1-2	-
CSARPSYEQYF	TGCAGTGCTAGACCTTCTTACGAGCAGTACTTC	11	-	TRBV20-1	TRBJ2-7	-
CASSQDDFTSYNEQFF	TGTGCCAGCAGCCAAGATGACTTTACGTCCTACAATGAGCAGTTCTTC	16	-	TRBV14	TRBJ2-1	-
CAISEFGQGDTEAFF	TGTGCCATCAGTGAGTTCGGACAGGGCGACACTGAAGCTTTCTTT	15	TRBD1	TRBV10-3	TRBJ1-1	-
CASTQIPGRLNYEQYF	TGTGCCAGCACCCAGATACCGGGTCGCCTTAATTACGAGCAGTACTTC	16	-	TRBV27	TRBJ2-7	once
CASSLDATNEKLFF	TGTGCCAGCAGCTTGGATGCAACTAATGAAAAACTGTTTTTT	14	-	TRBV7-2	TRBJ1-4	-
CASSLGYGTSSYEQYF	TGTGCCAGCAGCTTAGGATACGGGACAAGCTCCTACGAGCAGTACTTC	16	-	TRBV11-3	TRBJ2-7	-
CASSLSDRPNEQFF	TGTGCCAGCAGCTTATCCGACAGGCCCAATGAGCAGTTCTTC	14	-	TRBV7-2	TRBJ2-1	-
CASSLSGGAEQFF	TGTGCCAGCAGTTTATCCGGGGGGGCTGAGCAGTTCTTC	13	TRBD2	TRBV28	TRBJ2-1	-